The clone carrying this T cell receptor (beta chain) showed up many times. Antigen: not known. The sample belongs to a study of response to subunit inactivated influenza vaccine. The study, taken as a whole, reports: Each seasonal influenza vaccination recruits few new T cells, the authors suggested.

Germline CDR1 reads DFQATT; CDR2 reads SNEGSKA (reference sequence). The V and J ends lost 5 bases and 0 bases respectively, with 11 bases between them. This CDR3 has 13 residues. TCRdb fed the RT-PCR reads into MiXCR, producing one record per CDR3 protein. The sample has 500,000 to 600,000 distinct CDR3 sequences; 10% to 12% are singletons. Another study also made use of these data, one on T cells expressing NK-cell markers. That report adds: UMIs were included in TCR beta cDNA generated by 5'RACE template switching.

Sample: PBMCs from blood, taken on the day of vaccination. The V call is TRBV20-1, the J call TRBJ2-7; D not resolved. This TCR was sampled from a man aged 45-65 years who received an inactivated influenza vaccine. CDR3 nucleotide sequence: TGCAGTGCTCCTAATTCCCGCTCCTACGAGCAGTACTTC. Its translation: CSAPNSRSYEQYF.